Listed here are 15 T cell receptor beta chains from one sample, sequenced in a study of early T cells in non-severe SARS-CoV-2 infection. Each CDR3 protein is one row after TCRdb ran MiXCR on the 5' RACE reads. This table holds approximately 35,000 distinct CDR3 sequences, roughly 7.1% found once. This material consisted of whole blood, taken at baseline. Every receptor here comes from an adult who was a healthcare worker with PCR-confirmed SARS-CoV-2 infection or an uninfected control (not recorded which).

This clonotype was picked up a small number of times. The V and J genes are TRBV4-2 and TRBJ2-1, with 7 nucleotides matching TRBD2. After removal of 0 bases from V and 3 bases from J, the junction contained 2 bases not matched to a gene. CDR1 and CDR2 (germline): LGHNA, YNFKEQ. The CDR3 runs to 15 residues. The CDR3 spells CASSQDRTSYNEQFF. The CDR3 DNA is TGTGCCAGCAGCCAAGACCGGACTAGCTACAATGAGCAGTTCTTC.

Turning to this clonotype: A much larger clone differs by one base, so this may be a read error. V and J are TRBV4-3 and TRBJ1-6; D call uncertain. The CDR3 has 14 residues. Germline V CDR1 and CDR2: LGHNA, YSLEER. CDR3 in DNA: TGCGCCAGGAGCCAAGAGATTGGGAACTCACCCCTCCACTTT. Protein: CARSQEIGNSPLHF.

The rearrangement uses TRBV13 and TRBJ2-7; the match to TRBD2 covers 9 bases. The CDR3 extends over 13 amino acids. The germline V gene has CDR1 PRHDT and CDR2 FYEKMQ (reference sequence). Germline trimming cut 5 bases from V and 6 bases from J; bases unmatched to any gene: 5. The CDR3, as DNA: TGTGCCAGCAGCCCGGGACTAGCCGTCGAGCAGTACTTC. Translating it yields CASSPGLAVEQYF.

This clonotype was seen a handful of times. The chain couples TRBV28 to TRBJ1-5, with unresolved D. The germline V gene encodes CDR1 MDHEN and CDR2 SYDVKM. Trimming took 3 bases from V and 0 from J, leaving 9 bases between them. This CDR3 spans 15 amino acids. The CDR3 DNA reads TGTGCCAGCAGTTTCGCAGGCAATAGCAATCAGCCCCAGCATTTT. It encodes CASSFAGNSNQPQHF.

At least ten counts were recorded for this clonotype. This chain links TRBV6-1 with TRBJ2-1; 9 bases are shared with TRBD1. J gave up 8 bases and V 6 bases, and 14 bases lay outside the gene matches. CDR3 size: 16 residues. CDR1 is MNHNS, CDR2 SASEGT, per germline. CDR3 in amino acids: CASSLGRDRVLYEQFF. DNA of the CDR3: TGTGCCAGCAGCCTAGGGAGGGACAGGGTCCTCTATGAGCAGTTCTTC.

The V and J genes are TRBV6-2 or TRBV6-3 and TRBJ1-1; the D is unclear. Germline values: CDR1 MNHEY, CDR2 SVGEGT. The V end was cut by 2 bases, the J end by 0 bases, with 10 bases between. This CDR3 has 15 amino acids. For the CDR3, the DNA is TGTGCCAGCAGTTACCCCCTCCGGCTGAACACTGAAGCTTTCTTT. Translating it yields CASSYPLRLNTEAFF.

This clonotype was seen repeatedly, ten times or more. The V and J genes are TRBV12-3 or TRBV12-4 and TRBJ1-5, with 7 bases matching TRBD1. The CDR3 has 13 residues. Trimming at V came to 6 bases and at J to 6 bases, leaving 5 bases not matched to a gene. As DNA, the CDR3 is TGTGCCAGCAGCCGAGACAGGGTTCAGCCCCAGCATTTT. This encodes CASSRDRVQPQHF.

In its sample, this clonotype was seen many times. The gene calls are TRBV29-1 and TRBJ2-7; D unclear. CDR1 is SQVTM and CDR2 is ANQGSEA in the germline V gene. Trimming removed 4 bases at V and 0 bases at J, with 7 bases between. This CDR3 is built from 12 residues. The CDR3: CSVGPDSYEQYF. For the CDR3, the DNA is TGCAGCGTTGGCCCCGACTCCTACGAGCAGTACTTC.

This chain links TRBV28 with TRBJ2-7; no clear D. The V gene lost 2 bases and the J gene lost 5 bases, with 10 bases spanning the gap. The CDR3 loop spans 13 amino acids. In germline, CDR1 is MDHEN, CDR2 SYDVKM. CDR3 loop: CASSLVSADEQYF. The CDR3 bases are TGTGCCAGCAGTTTAGTGTCTGCGGACGAGCAGTACTTC.

There are many counts of this clonotype. The rearrangement links TRBV7-2 to TRBJ2-5; no reliable D call. V lost 2 bases and J 2 bases, leaving 6 bases between the germline ends. The CDR3 totals 13 residues. Germline assignment: CDR1 SGHTA and CDR2 FQGNSA. This CDR3 reads CASSLQRQETQYF. DNA for the CDR3: TGTGCCAGCAGCTTACAACGGCAAGAGACCCAGTACTTC.

The chain couples TRBV4-2 to TRBJ1-4; D not certain. The CDR3 spans 13 residues. CDR1 is LGHNA, CDR2 YNFKEQ, per germline. V was cut by 4 bases and J by 7 bases, with 10 bases left in between. The CDR3 nucleotides are TGTGCCAGCAGCCCGCCTTCCGGTGAAAAACTGTTTTTT. Its translation is CASSPPSGEKLFF.

This clonotype has more than one count but fewer than ten. An end of the junction does not agree with germline; a read error may underlie this. CDR3 in amino acids: CANSQVEIGGERAYEQYF. Written as DNA, the CDR3 is TGCGCCAACAGCCAAGTTGAAATTGGGGGCGAGAGAGCCTACGAGCAGTACTTC. The chain is built from TRBV4-1 and TRBJ2-7; possibly TRBD1 for D (6 bases). The CDR3 consists of 18 residues. Germline V gene lookup returns CDR1 MGHRA and CDR2 YSYEKL.

This clonotype was counted between two and nine times. This chain connects TRBV5-1 to TRBJ1-4; D gene unclear. The germline CDR1 and CDR2 sequences are SGHRS and YFSETQ. CDR3 length: 15 amino acids. Trimming took 4 bases from V and 0 from J, leaving 10 bases between them. CDR3 region: CASSPQLSTNEKLFF. The DNA for the CDR3 is TGCGCCAGCAGCCCACAGCTGTCAACTAATGAAAAACTGTTTTTT.

Relative to its sample, this clonotype is medium-sized. CDR3 sequence: CSATRLRGHYGYTF. CDR3 nucleotide sequence: TGCAGTGCCACTCGACTCCGGGGTCACTATGGCTACACCTTC. V is TRBV20-1 and J is TRBJ1-2; no clear D. Trimming pared 6 bases from V and 3 bases from J, leaving 17 bases between. Per the germline V gene, CDR1 is DFQATT and CDR2 is SNEGSKA (reference sequence). The CDR3 spans 14 residues.

At least ten counts were recorded for this clonotype. The rearrangement uses TRBV20-1 and TRBJ2-1; 12 bases align to TRBD2. Germline values: CDR1 DFQATT, CDR2 SNEGSKA (reference sequence). The CDR3 has 16 amino acids. V was clipped by 0 bases and J by 6 bases; unmatched bases: 6. The CDR3 spells CSARDPASGRANEQFF. The CDR3 DNA is TGCAGTGCTAGAGATCCTGCTAGCGGGAGGGCCAATGAGCAGTTCTTC.